A selection of T cell receptor beta chains follows, all from one sample in a study of blood T cell repertoires in COVID-19. Method: immunoSEQ multiplex PCR; TCRdb's copy keeps in-frame clones and lacks some. The repertoire has some 200,000 clones, more than 75% of them found once; the top ten carry under 15%. The sample taken for sequencing was peripheral blood. Receptor source: a woman aged 70-85 years with COVID-19, enrolled during active disease. CDR3s include the opening cysteine and the closing phenylalanine or tryptophan. The size field is filled for only some rows; it gives once, few, many or a size class.

J gene | V gene | clone size | CDR3 protein
TRBJ1-2 | TRBV5-1 | - | CASSLPRTDGYTF
TRBJ1-2 | TRBV18 | - | CASSPLASAGENYGYTF
TRBJ1-5 | TRBV2 | - | CASSGQGVNQPQHF
TRBJ2-3 | TRBV14 | - | CASSPTGPDTQYF
TRBJ1-2 | TRBV11-2 | - | CASSPDSIYGYTF
TRBJ2-1 | TRBV5-1 | - | CASGVSGASYNEQFF
TRBJ1-4 | TRBV6-5 | - | CASGPQGIGEKLFF
TRBJ2-1 | TRBV30 | - | CAWSVANGINEQFF
TRBJ2-7 | TRBV4-1 | - | CASSQDGRSHRYF
TRBJ2-7 | TRBV28 | - | CASLGSSSYEQYF
TRBJ1-2 | TRBV11-2 | - | CASSLVASSLGYTF
TRBJ2-1 | TRBV19 | - | CASSAPGQAYNEQFF
TRBJ1-1 | TRBV18 | - | CASSPLVGTGTEAFF
TRBJ1-1 | TRBV30 | - | CAWRRQIEAFF
TRBJ1-2 | TRBV7-2 | - | CASSLDGRNYGYTF
TRBJ2-7 | TRBV11-3 | - | CASSLGPGQGLGEQYF
TRBJ2-2 | TRBV7-2 | once | CASRPAGGPHTGELFF
TRBJ2-1 | TRBV20-1 | once | CSASFARASYNEQFF
TRBJ1-1 | TRBV19 | few | CASSTGSMNTEAFF
TRBJ1-2 | TRBV28 | once | CASSTTGFYGYTF
TRBJ2-5 | TRBV5-1 | - | CASSTGLAGGPGEETQYF
TRBJ1-1 | TRBV19 | - | CASNRYANTEAFF
TRBJ1-1 | TRBV10-3 | - | CAISEQANTEAFF
TRBJ1-6 | TRBV28 | - | CASIRGRGSPLHF
TRBJ1-3 | TRBV7-9 | - | CASRLGQGNTIYF
TRBJ2-7 | TRBV28 | few | CASSPRPRISWFYEQYF
TRBJ2-7 | TRBV6-5 | - | CATRRQISYEQYF
TRBJ1-2 | TRBV19 | - | CASRLSFNGGAYGYTF